This TCR beta chain comes out of a study of blood T cell repertoires in COVID-19. On the study more broadly: Samples taken during acute and convalescent COVID-19 were collected in the United States, Italy and Spain.

Adults between roughly 18 and 95 years of age took part from about two dozen US areas. Membership in each cohort depended on participant-reported clinical history. The CDR3 loop spans 14 amino acids. J lost 6 bases, V lost 4 bases, and 4 bases had no gene match. From germline, CDR1 is SGHDN and CDR2 FVKESK. TCRdb's copy holds only in-frame clones and misses some; the assay was immunoSEQ multiplex PCR. The sample lists 140,000 or so clones; over 80% were seen once. The rearrangement links TRBV14 to TRBJ2-7, with 12 bases identical to TRBD1. This receptor was identified in a woman between 40 and 50 years old who had recovered from COVID-19. Material: PBMCs or T cells enriched from blood (not recorded which). Here the CDR3 reads CASSRDRGLGEQYF. As DNA, the CDR3 is TGTGCCAGCAGCCGGGACAGGGGGCTTGGCGAGCAGTACTTC.